The 2 T cell receptor beta chains below were found in one sample sequenced in a study of shared clonotypes between healthy human individuals (dated by TCRdb to the early 2020s). CD8 naive samples were CD45RO-negative cells positively selected for CCR7, giving a CD45RA+CCR7+ population that excluded TemRA cells. The library was generated by the immunoSEQ multiplex PCR assay. In its TCRdb copy, this immuneACCESS table keeps in-frame sequences only and misses some clones. Where compared with another copy, unresolved V genes explain less than half of these, and the others have no known cause. For this sample the table gives under 1 million clones, of which 80% to 95% were detected only once. Less than 25% of the sample belongs to the ten largest clones. The specimen sequenced was naive CD8+ T cells sorted from blood. Interpreted using the paper, the cell subset or site label stands for: CD45RA+CCR7+. Receptor source: a man aged 25-45 years in good health.

This clone came up once. Other nucleotide sequences in the sample specify the same CDR3. The chain combines TRBV28 with TRBJ2-7, with a possible D match to TRBD2 (5 bases). Germline CDR1 is MDHEN and CDR2 is SYDVKM. The V gene lost 3 bases and the J gene lost 2 bases, with 8 bases spanning the gap. The CDR3 has 13 amino acids. CDR3 nucleotide sequence: TGTGCCAGCAGTTTTGGGAGAACCTACGAGCAGTACTTC. Its protein is CASSFGRTYEQYF.

This chain links TRBV19 with TRBJ2-1; D is uncertain. Per the germline V gene, CDR1 is LNHDA and CDR2 is SQIVND (reference sequence). The CDR3 consists of 14 residues. V was pared by 3 bases and J by 0 bases, with 6 bases between. CDR3 loop: CASSIQSSYNEQFF. CDR3 in DNA: TGTGCCAGTAGTATTCAGAGCTCCTACAATGAGCAGTTCTTC.